Listed below are T cell receptor beta chains from one sample, sequenced in a study of T cell repertoires in cytomegalovirus infection. TCRdb recomputed calls from the reads with MiXCR, one row per CDR3 protein. The sample lists about 450,000 distinct CDR3 sequences, approximately 32% seen once, with roughly an eighth in the top ten. Sequences were obtained from PBMCs. These receptors originate from a human donor in good health (CMV status not recorded). Some clones in this sample may be carry-over from other donors' samples. The CDR3 runs from the conserved cysteine through the conserved F or W.

TRBV7-2	TRBJ2-7	17	CASSPRGVNPKTYEQYF
TRBV29-1	TRBJ1-2	14	CSVGTPQGAGGYTF
TRBV11-2	TRBJ1-3	17	CASTRAGIPFSGNTIYF
TRBV11-2	TRBJ2-1	15	CASSLLGRGLEEQFF
TRBV6-2/TRBV6-3	TRBJ2-1	16	CASRGVESGGRNEQFF
TRBV6-6	TRBJ1-2	18	CASSYSAGTVPLNYGYTF
TRBV19	TRBJ1-5	14	CASTRDRANQPQHF
TRBV7-9	TRBJ2-1	12	CASSLPRGKQFF
TRBV28	TRBJ1-2	14	CASNTGGRVYGYTF
TRBV5-4	TRBJ1-1	16	CASSWGAVSMNTEAFF
TRBV4-3	TRBJ1-3	16	CASSQENGAGGNTIYF
TRBV7-6	TRBJ2-1	17	CASSLGFRVTTYNEQFF
TRBV7-6	TRBJ1-5	15	CASSLSQGTNQPQHF
TRBV12-3/TRBV12-4	TRBJ2-5	15	CASGATGGSLETQYF
TRBV14	TRBJ1-1	15	CASSQVPGRSTEAFF
TRBV15	TRBJ1-5	12	CATSSSNQPQHF
TRBV5-5	TRBJ1-5	15	CASSGHWGGNQPQHF
TRBV7-2	TRBJ1-1	16	CASSLRDERKNTEAFF
TRBV19	TRBJ1-5	13	CASSAGYGQPQHF
TRBV20-1	TRBJ2-3	13	CSVQGDSTDPQYF
TRBV19	TRBJ1-1	15	CASSPPDRGRTEAFF
TRBV24-1	TRBJ2-5	19	CATSDPSGLAGFHQETQYF
TRBV27	TRBJ2-3	14	CASSLRGRTDTQYF
TRBV4-1	TRBJ2-1	14	CASSLPERYNEQFF
TRBV24-1	TRBJ2-5	15	CATARLDGGGETQYF
TRBV18	TRBJ2-7	15	CASSKGLAGDYEQYF
TRBV4-3	TRBJ2-1	17	CASSQDVAGAAYNEQFF
TRBV6-6	TRBJ1-6	17	CASSYSIIRTGTSPLHF
TRBV4-1	TRBJ1-4	14	CASSQGPAGEKLFF
TRBV6-2/TRBV6-3	TRBJ2-1	16	CASSYRAGGKANEQFF
TRBV5-4	TRBJ1-1	17	CASSPGTGAPMNTEAFF
TRBV20-1	TRBJ2-7	12	CSARTSTYEQYF
TRBV6-6	TRBJ2-4	17	CASSYRATGALENIQYF
TRBV7-2	TRBJ1-2	14	CASSSDDRVYGYTF
TRBV7-9	TRBJ2-3	14	CASSPGTVADTQYF
TRBV7-2	TRBJ2-5	16	CASSFGTGILQETQYF
TRBV2	TRBJ1-5	15	CASSEPQDSNQPQHF
TRBV6-2/TRBV6-3	TRBJ2-2	11	CASSPRGELFF
TRBV12-3/TRBV12-4	TRBJ2-7	13	CASSPPGANEQYF
TRBV19	TRBJ1-5	16	CASSMADRVSNQPQHF
TRBV28	TRBJ1-1	15	CASRNNGGYNTEAFF
TRBV5-6	TRBJ1-6	15	CASSLIPGDNSPLHF
TRBV6-7	TRBJ1-1	15	CASSYSSRGNTEAFF
TRBV7-2	TRBJ2-1	15	CASRQDRSSYNEQFF
TRBV10-2	TRBJ2-2	16	CASSRSTGGSAGELFF
TRBV2	TRBJ2-3	17	CASSRRLAGDLTDTQYF
TRBV27	TRBJ2-7	13	CASSPQGLHEQYF
TRBV19	TRBJ1-4	16	CASSRRDGATNEKLFF
TRBV11-2	TRBJ2-5	14	CASSLGIYQETQYF
TRBV2	TRBJ2-4	11	CASSPDGNQYF
TRBV20-1	TRBJ2-6	13	CSASSSGANVLTF
TRBV7-2	TRBJ2-7	13	CASSLGGAGEQHF
TRBV4-1	TRBJ1-1	18	CASSQDGPQGRMNTEAFF
TRBV4-1	TRBJ2-3	19	CASSQDLGELAGRTDTQYF
TRBV19	TRBJ1-1	15	CASIATGGPGTEAFF